This T cell receptor (beta chain) was retrieved from a study of cytomegalovirus exposure and HLA in healthy donors. Study results and caveats: By HLA locus, TCR association rates varied in a later analysis, with DRB1 showing the most and HLA-C the fewest. Being indistinguishable, some V segments were excluded, TRBV6-2 and TRBV6-3 among them. The presence/absence work took it that sequencing depth was about the same across donors.

Looked up from germline, CDR1 is SGHRS and CDR2 is YFSETQ. V lost 4 bases, J lost 2 bases, and 3 bases stayed unmatched. CDR3 length equals 14 residues. About this clone itself: What it binds is not known.

PCR employed 60 Vbeta and 13 Jbeta primers. The method was immunoSEQ multiplex PCR; TCRdb's version includes in-frame clones alone and lacks a portion of them. The sample has 130,000 to 150,000 clones. The gene calls are TRBV5-1 and TRBJ2-1; 7 nucleotides match TRBD2. The material sequenced was PBMCs. The source of this sequence is a male donor in good health and CMV-seronegative. The CDR3 DNA reads as TGCGCCAGCAGCAGCGGGGACGCCTACAATGAGCAGTTCTTC. Protein: CASSSGDAYNEQFF.